These T cell receptor beta chains were read from a single sample in a study of beta chain features in type 1 diabetes. This table comes from immunoSEQ multiplex PCR, and its TCRdb copy is limited to in-frame clones, with some not included. The repertoire consists of fewer than 350,000 clones, with 15% to 20% occurring once and the leading ten covering approximately 0.041%. Sequenced material: naive CD4+ T cells from blood. The source of these receptors is a woman aged 18-29 years in good health. The CDR3 runs from the conserved cysteine through the conserved F or W. Fields, in order: J gene, D gene, clone size, V gene, CDR3 protein, CDR3 DNA. D genes are given only for firm matches. Clone size is not always given. Where it is, it says once, few, many or a class for expanded clones.

TRBJ1-5 - few TRBV29-1 CSVERPGPPQPQHF TGCAGCGTTGAACGGCCAGGTCCCCCTCAGCCCCAGCATTTT
TRBJ1-1 TRBD1 - TRBV5-1 CASSLGTGGMNTEAFF TGCGCCAGCAGCTTAGGGACAGGGGGAATGAACACTGAAGCTTTCTTT
TRBJ2-7 - - TRBV5-4 CASSSKTQVSYEQYF TGTGCCAGCAGCTCAAAAACACAGGTTTCCTACGAGCAGTACTTC
TRBJ2-7 - few TRBV11-3 CASSFLVGGYEQYF TGTGCCAGCAGCTTTTTGGTGGGGGGCTACGAGCAGTACTTC
TRBJ2-7 - few TRBV9 CASSVESGGREQYF TGTGCCAGCAGCGTAGAGTCCGGAGGTCGTGAGCAGTACTTC
TRBJ2-3 - - TRBV18 CASSSRAGITDTQYF TGTGCCAGCTCATCACGGGCGGGGATCACAGATACGCAGTATTTT
TRBJ2-5 TRBD2 - TRBV11-3 CASSSGLAGATQETQYF TGTGCCAGCAGCTCGGGACTAGCGGGGGCCACCCAAGAGACCCAGTACTTC
TRBJ2-4 - few TRBV11-2 CASSLGLNSHIQYF TGTGCCAGCAGCTTAGGCCTAAACTCGCACATTCAGTACTTC
TRBJ2-7 - - TRBV29-1 CSVGASSRSYEQYF TGCAGCGTTGGAGCTAGCTCCCGCTCCTACGAGCAGTACTTC
TRBJ1-1 - - TRBV29-1 CSVGETGWTEAFF TGCAGCGTTGGGGAAACAGGGTGGACTGAAGCTTTCTTT
TRBJ2-3 - - TRBV9 CASSVQGSTDTQYF TGTGCCAGCAGCGTGCAGGGTAGCACAGATACGCAGTATTTT
TRBJ1-5 - - TRBV4-1 CASSRAIGEGFQPQHF TGCGCCAGCAGCCGCGCGATCGGGGAGGGATTCCAGCCCCAGCATTTT
TRBJ1-1 TRBD1 - TRBV11-2 CASSLVTGGNTEAFF TGTGCCAGCAGCTTAGTGACAGGGGGGAATACTGAAGCTTTCTTT
TRBJ2-2 TRBD1 - TRBV9 CASSGGLGQSTGELFF TGTGCCAGCAGCGGGGGGTTGGGACAGAGCACCGGGGAGCTGTTTTTT
TRBJ1-1 TRBD1 few TRBV5-1 CASSEGALGSEAFF TGCGCCAGCAGCGAGGGGGCCCTTGGGAGTGAAGCTTTCTTT
TRBJ1-4 - - TRBV5-1 CASSLAGFATNEKLFF TGCGCCAGCAGCTTGGCGGGGTTTGCAACTAATGAAAAACTGTTTTTT
TRBJ2-7 TRBD2 few TRBV7-2 CASSLVAGAYEQYF TGTGCCAGCAGCTTAGTTGCGGGGGCCTACGAGCAGTACTTC
TRBJ2-1 - few TRBV18 CASSPREQDHEQFF TGTGCCAGCTCACCCAGGGAACAAGACCATGAGCAGTTCTTC
TRBJ2-5 - few TRBV4-1 CASSLLLQETQYF TGCGCCAGCAGCCTCCTTTTACAAGAGACCCAGTACTTC
TRBJ1-2 - - TRBV7-9 CASSLSDYGYTF TGTGCCAGCAGCTTATCAGACTATGGCTACACCTTC
TRBJ1-2 - - TRBV9 CASSVGTGVVYGYTF TGTGCCAGCAGCGTAGGTACAGGAGTTGTCTATGGCTACACCTTC
TRBJ2-6 TRBD1 - TRBV2 CASRAPPTGTGWMVSGANVLTF TGTGCCAGCAGGGCCCCTCCCACCGGGACAGGGTGGATGGTATCCGGGGCCAACGTCCTGACTTTC
TRBJ2-5 - few TRBV5-1 CASSRGGRGETQYF TGCGCCAGCAGCCGCGGGGGCCGAGGGGAGACCCAGTACTTC
TRBJ2-3 TRBD2 few TRBV11-3 CASSVGTSESTDTQYF TGTGCCAGCAGCGTCGGGACTAGCGAAAGCACAGATACGCAGTATTTT
TRBJ2-1 - few TRBV12-5 CASGLAYNEQFF TGTGCTAGTGGTTTGGCGTACAATGAGCAGTTCTTC
TRBJ1-1 - few TRBV4-1 CASRWATNTEAFF TGCGCCAGCAGGTGGGCTACGAACACTGAAGCTTTCTTT
TRBJ2-5 - few TRBV4-1 CASSFPRGAGMETQYF TGCGCCAGCAGCTTCCCTCGGGGGGCGGGAATGGAGACCCAGTACTTC
TRBJ1-3 - few TRBV4-1 CASSHGLSSGNTIYF TGCGCCAGCAGCCATGGCCTCTCCTCGGGAAACACCATATATTTT
TRBJ2-1 TRBD2 few TRBV7-9 CASSLSGGLNEQFF TGTGCCAGCAGTTTAAGCGGGGGGCTTAATGAGCAGTTCTTC
TRBJ1-1 - - TRBV9 CASGGMNTEAFF TGTGCCAGCGGCGGTATGAACACTGAAGCTTTCTTT
TRBJ1-2 - - TRBV11-2 CASSSGVWVSYGYTF TGTGCCAGCAGCTCGGGGGTCTGGGTCAGCTATGGCTACACCTTC
TRBJ1-2 - - TRBV23-1 CASSQTLTATPNYGYTF TGCGCCAGCAGTCAAACCTTGACAGCAACCCCTAACTATGGCTACACCTTC
TRBJ2-7 - few TRBV4-1 CASSHLDQGSYEQYF TGCGCCAGCAGCCATTTAGACCAGGGCAGCTACGAGCAGTACTTC
TRBJ2-5 TRBD2 - TRBV5-1 CASGGETSGVGTQYF TGCGCCAGCGGGGGTGAGACTAGCGGGGTCGGGACCCAGTACTTC
TRBJ2-7 TRBD1 - TRBV30 CAWSSDRVGLNEQYF TGTGCCTGGAGTTCGGACAGGGTAGGGCTTAACGAGCAGTACTTC
TRBJ2-7 - - TRBV4-2 CASSQEGARGYEQYF TGTGCCAGCAGCCAAGAGGGAGCCAGGGGCTACGAGCAGTACTTC
TRBJ2-1 TRBD2 few TRBV5-1 CASSSGTSTSNEQFF TGCGCCAGCAGCTCCGGGACTAGCACCAGCAATGAGCAGTTCTTC
TRBJ2-3 TRBD1 - TRBV4-2 CASSPPTGGDTQYF TGTGCCAGCAGCCCACCCACAGGGGGCGATACGCAGTATTTT
TRBJ2-3 - - TRBV7-3 CASSPMASRDTQYF TGTGCCAGCAGCCCCATGGCTAGTAGGGATACGCAGTATTTT
TRBJ2-5 TRBD1 few TRBV11-2 CASSPGGQETQYF TGTGCCAGCAGCCCAGGGGGCCAAGAGACCCAGTACTTC
TRBJ2-3 TRBD1 few TRBV7-9 CASRTGGTDTQYF TGTGCCAGCCGGACAGGGGGAACAGATACGCAGTATTTT
TRBJ2-3 - - TRBV4-2 CASSQVGGSTDTQYF TGTGCCAGCAGCCAAGTGGGGGGTAGCACAGATACGCAGTATTTT
TRBJ2-7 - - TRBV4-3 CASSQVQQRYEQYF TGCGCCAGCAGCCAAGTACAGCAACGCTACGAGCAGTACTTC
TRBJ2-7 TRBD1 - TRBV7-2 CASSPRTGPYEQYF TGTGCCAGCAGCCCCCGGACAGGCCCCTACGAGCAGTACTTC
TRBJ2-1 TRBD1 - TRBV7-3 CASSPRGYNEQFF TGTGCCAGCAGCCCCAGGGGGTACAATGAGCAGTTCTTC
TRBJ2-7 TRBD1 - TRBV11-1 CASSPRTGAEEQYF TGTGCCAGCAGCCCAAGGACAGGTGCAGAGGAGCAGTACTTC
TRBJ2-5 TRBD2 few TRBV7-2 CASSRTSGGGMAETQYF TGTGCCAGCAGCCGGACTAGCGGGGGGGGTATGGCAGAGACCCAGTACTTC
TRBJ1-2 - - TRBV10-3 CAISTTGTLTYGYTF TGTGCCATCAGTACTACCGGGACTCTTACCTATGGCTACACCTTC
TRBJ2-7 - - TRBV18 CASSPPSSYEQYF TGTGCCAGCTCACCTCCGAGCTCCTACGAGCAGTACTTC
TRBJ2-3 - - TRBV7-3 CASSLTDSFTDTQYF TGTGCCAGCAGCTTGACGGACAGCTTCACAGATACGCAGTATTTT
TRBJ2-3 TRBD2 few TRBV9 CASSLGASGRTDTQYF TGTGCCAGCAGCCTCGGGGCTAGCGGTCGGACAGATACGCAGTATTTT
TRBJ1-2 TRBD1 - TRBV7-3 CASSLTGTGGYGYTF TGTGCCAGCAGCTTGACCGGGACAGGGGGTTATGGCTACACCTTC
TRBJ1-4 - few TRBV14 CASSTTDREKLFF TGTGCCAGCAGCACCACGGACAGAGAAAAACTGTTTTTT